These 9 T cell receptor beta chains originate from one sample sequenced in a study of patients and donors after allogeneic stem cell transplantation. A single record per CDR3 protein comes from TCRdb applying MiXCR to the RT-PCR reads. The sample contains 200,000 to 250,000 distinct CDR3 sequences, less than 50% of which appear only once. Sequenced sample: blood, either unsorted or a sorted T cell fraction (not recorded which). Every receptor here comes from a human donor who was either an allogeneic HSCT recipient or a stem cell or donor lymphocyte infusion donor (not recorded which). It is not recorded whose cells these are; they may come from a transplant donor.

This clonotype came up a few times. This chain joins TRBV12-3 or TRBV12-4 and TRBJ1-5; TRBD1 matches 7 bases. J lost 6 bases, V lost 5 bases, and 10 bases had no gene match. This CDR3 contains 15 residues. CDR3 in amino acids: CASSHTGVGVQPQHF. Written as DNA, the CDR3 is TGTGCCAGCAGTCATACAGGGGTGGGTGTTCAGCCCCAGCATTTT.

Here the CDR3 reads CSARTANSNQPQHF. CDR3 in DNA: TGCAGTGCCCGGACAGCTAATAGCAATCAGCCCCAGCATTTT. This sequence joins TRBV20-1 and TRBJ1-5, with a possible D match to TRBD1 (6 bases). CDR1 and CDR2 from the germline V gene are DFQATT and SNEGSKA (reference sequence). Trimming stripped 6 bases from V and 0 bases from J, with 12 bases between. The length of the CDR3 is 14 residues.

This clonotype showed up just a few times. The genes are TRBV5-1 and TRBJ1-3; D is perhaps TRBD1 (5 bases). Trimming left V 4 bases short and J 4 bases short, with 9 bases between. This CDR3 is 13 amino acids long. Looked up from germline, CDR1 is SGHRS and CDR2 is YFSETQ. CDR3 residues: CASSPGTGNTIYF. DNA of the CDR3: TGCGCCAGCAGCCCGGGGACCGGAAACACCATATATTTT.

The CDR3 spells CASSQVGSQETQYF. CDR3 nucleotide sequence: TGTGCCAGCAGCCAAGTGGGTAGTCAAGAGACCCAGTACTTC. This chain uses TRBV4-2 with TRBJ2-5; D is unclear. The germline V gene has CDR1 LGHNA and CDR2 YNFKEQ. V gave up 1 base and J gave up 2 bases, with 8 bases separating them. The CDR3 length is 14 residues.

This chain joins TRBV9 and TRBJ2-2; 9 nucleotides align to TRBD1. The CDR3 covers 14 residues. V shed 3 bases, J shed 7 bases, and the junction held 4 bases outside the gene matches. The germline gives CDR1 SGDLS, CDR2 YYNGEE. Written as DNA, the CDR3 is TGTGCCAGCAGCGAAACAGGGGGCCACGGGGAGCTGTTTTTT. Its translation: CASSETGGHGELFF.

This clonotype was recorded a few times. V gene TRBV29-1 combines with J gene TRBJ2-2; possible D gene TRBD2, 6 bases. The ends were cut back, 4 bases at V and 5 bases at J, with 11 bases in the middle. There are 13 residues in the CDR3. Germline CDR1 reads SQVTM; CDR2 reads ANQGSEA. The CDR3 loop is CSVVEGRTGELFF. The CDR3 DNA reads TGCAGCGTTGTGGAGGGGAGAACCGGGGAGCTGTTTTTT.

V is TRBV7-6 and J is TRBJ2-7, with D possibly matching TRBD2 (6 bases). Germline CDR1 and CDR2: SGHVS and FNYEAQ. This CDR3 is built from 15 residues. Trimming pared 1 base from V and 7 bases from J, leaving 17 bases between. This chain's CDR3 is CASSLVTDARGEQYF. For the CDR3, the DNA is TGTGCCAGCAGCTTAGTTACGGATGCGCGGGGAGAGCAGTACTTC.

The DNA for the CDR3 is TGTGCCAGCAGTGTACAGGGCCCCAAGGGGACCCAGTACTTC. Its translation is CASSVQGPKGTQYF. The genes are TRBV2 and TRBJ2-5; a possible D gene is TRBD1 (6 bases). Germline CDR1 is SNHLY and CDR2 is FYNNEI. Between the trimmed V and J ends, which lost 4 bases and 7 bases, there was a span of 16 bases. The CDR3 is 14 amino acids.

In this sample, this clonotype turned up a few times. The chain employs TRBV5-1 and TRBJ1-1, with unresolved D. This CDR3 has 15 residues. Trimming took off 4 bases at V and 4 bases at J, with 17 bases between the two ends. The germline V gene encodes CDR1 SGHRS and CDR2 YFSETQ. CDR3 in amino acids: CASSLTVTKGTEAFF. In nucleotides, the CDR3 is TGCGCCAGCAGCCTCACAGTAACGAAGGGCACTGAAGCTTTCTTT.